This T cell receptor (beta chain) was profiled in a study of T cell responses to AZD1222 COVID-19 vaccine. Study-level findings and limits: Seropositive status at baseline applied to only 6 or 7 AZD1222 recipients. Close to half of spike-specific TCRs reportedly recognize unmutated variant regions. Spike-wide vaccine-associated CD4 TCRs dominated at 160-218 and 743-854.

Comments on this clone: The antigen is undetermined.

Germline V gene sequence: CDR1 MNHNY, CDR2 SVGAGI (reference sequence). Deletions cut 0 bases from V and 6 bases from J, with 16 bases between. The CDR3 totals 16 residues. Only in-frame clones appear in the TCRdb table, and some are missing; sequencing was by immunoSEQ multiplex PCR. Of some 140,000 clones listed, 88% are singletons. The sequence was collected from an adult who received the AZD1222 COVID-19 vaccine. The chain is built from TRBV6-6 and TRBJ2-3, with D unclear. Sample: peripheral blood, taken 28 days after the second AZD1222 dose. The CDR3 spells CASSYSPGSRVDTQYF. CDR3 nucleotides: TGTGCCAGCAGTTACTCCCCGGGTAGCCGTGTCGATACGCAGTATTTT.